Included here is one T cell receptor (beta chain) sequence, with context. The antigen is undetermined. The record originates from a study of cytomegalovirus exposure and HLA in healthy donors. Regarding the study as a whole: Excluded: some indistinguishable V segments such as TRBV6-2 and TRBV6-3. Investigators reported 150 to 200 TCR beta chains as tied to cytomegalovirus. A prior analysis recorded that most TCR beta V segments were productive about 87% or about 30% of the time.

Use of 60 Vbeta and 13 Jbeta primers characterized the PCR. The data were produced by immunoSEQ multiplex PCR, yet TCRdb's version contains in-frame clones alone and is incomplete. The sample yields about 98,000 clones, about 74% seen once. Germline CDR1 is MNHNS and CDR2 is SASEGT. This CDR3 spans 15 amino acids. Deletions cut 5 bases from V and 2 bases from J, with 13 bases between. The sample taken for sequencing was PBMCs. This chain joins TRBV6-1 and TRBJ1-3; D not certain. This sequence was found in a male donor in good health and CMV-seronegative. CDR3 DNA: TGTGCCAGCAGTCCTTCAACCTCTACTGGAAACACCATATATTTT. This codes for CASSPSTSTGNTIYF.